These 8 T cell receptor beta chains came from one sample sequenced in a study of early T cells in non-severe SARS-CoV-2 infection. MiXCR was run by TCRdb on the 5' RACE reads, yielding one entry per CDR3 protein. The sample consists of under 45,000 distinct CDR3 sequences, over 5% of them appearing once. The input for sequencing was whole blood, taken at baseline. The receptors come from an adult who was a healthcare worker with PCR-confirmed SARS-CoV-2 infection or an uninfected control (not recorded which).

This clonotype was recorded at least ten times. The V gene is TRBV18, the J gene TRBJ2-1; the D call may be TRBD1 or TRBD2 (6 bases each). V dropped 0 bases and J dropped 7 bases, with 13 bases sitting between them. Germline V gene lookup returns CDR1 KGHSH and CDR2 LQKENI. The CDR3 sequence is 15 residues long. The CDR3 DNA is TGTGCCAGCTCACCACCTGGCAGGGGAGGTAATGAGCAGTTCTTC. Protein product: CASSPPGRGGNEQFF.

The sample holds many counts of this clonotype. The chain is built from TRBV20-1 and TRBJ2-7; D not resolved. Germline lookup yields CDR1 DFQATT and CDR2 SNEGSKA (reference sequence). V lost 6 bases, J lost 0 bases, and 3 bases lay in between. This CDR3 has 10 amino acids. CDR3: CSAYSYEQYF. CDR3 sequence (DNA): TGCAGTGCATACTCCTACGAGCAGTACTTC.

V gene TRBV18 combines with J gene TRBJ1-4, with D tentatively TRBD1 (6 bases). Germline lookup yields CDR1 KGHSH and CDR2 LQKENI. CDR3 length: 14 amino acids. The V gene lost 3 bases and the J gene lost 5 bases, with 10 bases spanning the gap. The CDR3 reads CASSPQGINEKLFF. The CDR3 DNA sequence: TGTGCCAGCTCACCCCAGGGGATAAATGAAAAACTGTTTTTT.

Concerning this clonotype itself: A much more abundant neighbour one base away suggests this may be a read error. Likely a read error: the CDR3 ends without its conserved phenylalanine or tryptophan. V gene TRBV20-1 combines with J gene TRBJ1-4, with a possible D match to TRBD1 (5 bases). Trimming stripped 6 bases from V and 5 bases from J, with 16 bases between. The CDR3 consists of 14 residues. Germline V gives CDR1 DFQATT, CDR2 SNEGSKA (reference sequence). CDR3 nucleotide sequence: TGCAGTGCAGGCTGGGGGGACGGAAATGAAAAACTGTTTTAT. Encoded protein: CSAGWGDGNEKLFY.

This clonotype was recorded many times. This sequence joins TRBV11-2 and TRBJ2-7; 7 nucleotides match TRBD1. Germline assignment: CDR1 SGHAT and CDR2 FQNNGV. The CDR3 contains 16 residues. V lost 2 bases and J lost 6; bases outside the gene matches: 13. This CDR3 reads CASSLISGTVRVEQYF. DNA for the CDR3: TGTGCCAGCAGCTTAATTTCAGGGACAGTGAGGGTCGAGCAGTACTTC.

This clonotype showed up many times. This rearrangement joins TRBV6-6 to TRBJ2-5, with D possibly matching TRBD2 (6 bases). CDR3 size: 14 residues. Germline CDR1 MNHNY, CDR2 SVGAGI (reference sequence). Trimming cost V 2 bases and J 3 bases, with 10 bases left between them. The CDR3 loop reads CASSYGPGEETQYF. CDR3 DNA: TGTGCCAGCAGTTACGGTCCGGGGGAAGAGACCCAGTACTTC.

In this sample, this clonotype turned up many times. CDR3 region: CSAARTTNTGELFF. The CDR3 DNA reads TGCAGTGCGGCCCGGACCACGAACACCGGGGAGCTGTTTTTT. The chain employs TRBV20-1 and TRBJ2-2; the D is unclear. Per the germline V gene, CDR1 is DFQATT and CDR2 is SNEGSKA (reference sequence). V was clipped by 6 bases and J by 0 bases, with 11 bases between them. The CDR3 runs to 14 residues.

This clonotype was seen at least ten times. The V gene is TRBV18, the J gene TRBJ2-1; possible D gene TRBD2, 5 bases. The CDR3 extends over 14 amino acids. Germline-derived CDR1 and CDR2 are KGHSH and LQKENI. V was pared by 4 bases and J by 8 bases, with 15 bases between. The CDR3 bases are TGTGCCAGCTCACTTACGGCGGGTAATTATGAGCAGTTCTTC. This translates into CASSLTAGNYEQFF.